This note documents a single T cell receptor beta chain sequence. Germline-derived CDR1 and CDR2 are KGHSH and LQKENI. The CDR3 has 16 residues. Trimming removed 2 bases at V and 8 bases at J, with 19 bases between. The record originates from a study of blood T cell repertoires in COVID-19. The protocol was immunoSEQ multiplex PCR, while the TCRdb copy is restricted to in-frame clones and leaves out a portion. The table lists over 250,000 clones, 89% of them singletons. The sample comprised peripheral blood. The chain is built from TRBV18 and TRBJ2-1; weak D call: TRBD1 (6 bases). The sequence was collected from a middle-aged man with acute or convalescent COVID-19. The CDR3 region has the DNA TGTGCCAGCTCACCAGTTCAGGGGCTCGCATTCGATGAGCAGTTCTTC. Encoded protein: CASSPVQGLAFDEQFF.